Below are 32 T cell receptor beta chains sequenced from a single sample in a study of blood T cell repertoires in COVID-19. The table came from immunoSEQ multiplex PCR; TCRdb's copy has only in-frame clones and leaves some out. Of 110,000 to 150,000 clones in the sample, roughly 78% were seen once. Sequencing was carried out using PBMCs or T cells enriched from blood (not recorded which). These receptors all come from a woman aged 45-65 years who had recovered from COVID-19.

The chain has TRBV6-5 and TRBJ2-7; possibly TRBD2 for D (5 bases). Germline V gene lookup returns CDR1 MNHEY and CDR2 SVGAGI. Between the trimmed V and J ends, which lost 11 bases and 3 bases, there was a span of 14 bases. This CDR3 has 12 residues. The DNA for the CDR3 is TGTGCCTGTAGACCGGGGTACTACGAGCAGTACTTC. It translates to CACRPGYYEQYF.

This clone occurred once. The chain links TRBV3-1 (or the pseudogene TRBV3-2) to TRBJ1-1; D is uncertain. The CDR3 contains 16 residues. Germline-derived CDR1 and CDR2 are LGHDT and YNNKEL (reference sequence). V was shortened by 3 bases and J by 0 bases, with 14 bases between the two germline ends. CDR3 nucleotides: TGTGCCAGCAGCCATACCCTAACAGCAATGAACACTGAAGCTTTCTTT. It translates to CASSHTLTAMNTEAFF.

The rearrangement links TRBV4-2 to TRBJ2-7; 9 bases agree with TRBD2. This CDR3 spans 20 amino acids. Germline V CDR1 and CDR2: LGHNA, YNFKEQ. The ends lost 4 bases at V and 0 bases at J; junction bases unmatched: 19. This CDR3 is CASSLLPSGTQPRSSYEQYF. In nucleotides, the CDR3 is TGTGCCAGCAGCCTCCTCCCTAGCGGGACCCAACCCAGGAGCTCCTACGAGCAGTACTTC.

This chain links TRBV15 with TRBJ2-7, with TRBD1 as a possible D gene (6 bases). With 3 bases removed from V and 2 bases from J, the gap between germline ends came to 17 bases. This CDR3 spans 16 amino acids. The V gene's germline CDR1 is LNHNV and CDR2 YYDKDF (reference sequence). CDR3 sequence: CATSSLQTGQAYEQYF. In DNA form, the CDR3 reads TGTGCCACCAGCAGCCTACAGACGGGACAAGCCTACGAGCAGTACTTC.

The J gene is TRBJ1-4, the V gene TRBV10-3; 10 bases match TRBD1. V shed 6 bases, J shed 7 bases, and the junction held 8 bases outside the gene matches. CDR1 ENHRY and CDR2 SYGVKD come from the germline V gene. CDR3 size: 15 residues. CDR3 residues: CAISDGQGGREKLFF. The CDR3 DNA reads TGTGCCATCAGCGACGGACAGGGGGGACGTGAAAAACTGTTTTTT.

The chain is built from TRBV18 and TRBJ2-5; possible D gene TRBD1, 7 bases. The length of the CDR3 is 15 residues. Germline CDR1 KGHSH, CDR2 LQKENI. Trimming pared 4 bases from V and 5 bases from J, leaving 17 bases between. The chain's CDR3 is CASSLIQGSGETQYF. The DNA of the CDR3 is TGTGCCAGCTCACTGATACAGGGGAGCGGGGAGACCCAGTACTTC.

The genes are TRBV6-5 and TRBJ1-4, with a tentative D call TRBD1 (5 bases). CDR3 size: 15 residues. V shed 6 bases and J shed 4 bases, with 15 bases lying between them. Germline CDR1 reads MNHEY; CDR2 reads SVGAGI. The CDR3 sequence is CASRTLGQNNEKLFF. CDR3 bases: TGTGCCAGCAGAACATTAGGACAAAATAATGAAAAACTGTTTTTT.

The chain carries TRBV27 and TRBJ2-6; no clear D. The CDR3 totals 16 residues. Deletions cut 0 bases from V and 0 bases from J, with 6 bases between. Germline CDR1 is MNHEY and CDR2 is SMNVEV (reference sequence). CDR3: CASSLSPHSGANVLTF. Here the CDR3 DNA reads TGTGCCAGCAGTTTATCCCCCCACTCTGGGGCCAACGTCCTGACTTTC.

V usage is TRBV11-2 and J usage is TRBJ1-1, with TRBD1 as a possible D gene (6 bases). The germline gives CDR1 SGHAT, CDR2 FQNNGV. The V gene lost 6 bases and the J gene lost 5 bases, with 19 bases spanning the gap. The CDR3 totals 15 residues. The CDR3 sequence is CASRHAGTPMTEAFF. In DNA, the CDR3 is TGTGCCAGCAGACACGCCGGGACACCGATGACTGAAGCTTTCTTT.

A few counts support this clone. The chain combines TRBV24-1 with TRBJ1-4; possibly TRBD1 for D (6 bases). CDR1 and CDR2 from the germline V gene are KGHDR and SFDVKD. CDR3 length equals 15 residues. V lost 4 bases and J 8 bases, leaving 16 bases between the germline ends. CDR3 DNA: TGTGCCACCAGTGACCGGACAGAAGGAAGCGAAAAACTGTTTTTT. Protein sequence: CATSDRTEGSEKLFF.

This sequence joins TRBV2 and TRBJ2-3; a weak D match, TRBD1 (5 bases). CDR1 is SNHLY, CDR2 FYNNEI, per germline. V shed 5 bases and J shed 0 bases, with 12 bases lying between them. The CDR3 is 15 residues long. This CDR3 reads CASSWTFFSTDTQYF. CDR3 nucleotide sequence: TGTGCCAGCAGTTGGACATTTTTTAGCACAGATACGCAGTATTTT.

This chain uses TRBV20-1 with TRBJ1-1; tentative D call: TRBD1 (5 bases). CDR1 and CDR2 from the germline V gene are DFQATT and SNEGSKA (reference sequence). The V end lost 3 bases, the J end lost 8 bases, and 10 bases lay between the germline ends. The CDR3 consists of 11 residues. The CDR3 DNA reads TGCAGTGCTAGTCACCGGGGGGAAGCTTTCTTT. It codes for CSASHRGEAFF.

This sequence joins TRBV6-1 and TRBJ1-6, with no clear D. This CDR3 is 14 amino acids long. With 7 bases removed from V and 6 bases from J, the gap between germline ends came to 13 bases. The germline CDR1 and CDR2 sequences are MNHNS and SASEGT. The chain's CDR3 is CASNSRGGNSPLHF. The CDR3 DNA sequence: TGTGCCAGCAACTCCCGTGGCGGTAATTCACCCCTCCACTTT.

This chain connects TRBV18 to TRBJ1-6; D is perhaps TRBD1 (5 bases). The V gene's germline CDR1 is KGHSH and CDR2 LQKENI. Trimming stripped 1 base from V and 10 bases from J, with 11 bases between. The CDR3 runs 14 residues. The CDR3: CASSPRPTDSPLHF. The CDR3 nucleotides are TGTGCCAGCTCACCACGTCCGACAGACTCACCCCTCCACTTT.

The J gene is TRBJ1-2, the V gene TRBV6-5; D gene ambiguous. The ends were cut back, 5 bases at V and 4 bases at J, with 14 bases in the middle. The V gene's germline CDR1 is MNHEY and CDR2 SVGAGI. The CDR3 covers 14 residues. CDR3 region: CASSREDKLYGYTF. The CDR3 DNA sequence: TGTGCCAGCAGTAGAGAAGACAAGCTCTATGGCTACACCTTC.

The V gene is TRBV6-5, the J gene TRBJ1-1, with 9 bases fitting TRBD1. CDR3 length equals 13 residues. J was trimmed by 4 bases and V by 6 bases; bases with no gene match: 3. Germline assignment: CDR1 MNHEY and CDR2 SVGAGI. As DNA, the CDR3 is TGTGCCAGCAGAGACAGGGGGGCCACTGAAGCTTTCTTT. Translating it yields CASRDRGATEAFF.

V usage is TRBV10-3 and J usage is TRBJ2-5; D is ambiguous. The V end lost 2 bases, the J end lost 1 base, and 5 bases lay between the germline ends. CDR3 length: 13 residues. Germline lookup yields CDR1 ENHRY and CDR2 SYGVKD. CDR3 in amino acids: CAISELSQETQYF. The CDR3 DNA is TGTGCCATCAGTGAGCTAAGCCAAGAGACCCAGTACTTC.

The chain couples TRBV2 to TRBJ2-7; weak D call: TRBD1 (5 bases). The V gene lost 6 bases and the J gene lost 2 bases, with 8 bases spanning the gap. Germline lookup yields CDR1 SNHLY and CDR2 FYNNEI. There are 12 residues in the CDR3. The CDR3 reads CASRKDTYEQYV. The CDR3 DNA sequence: TGTGCCAGCAGAAAGGACACCTACGAGCAGTACGTC.

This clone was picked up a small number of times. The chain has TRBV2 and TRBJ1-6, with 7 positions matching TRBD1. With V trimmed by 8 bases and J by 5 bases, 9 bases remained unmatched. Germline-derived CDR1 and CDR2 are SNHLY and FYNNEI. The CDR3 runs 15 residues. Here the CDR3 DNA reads TGTGCCAGCGGGGACAGTGCCCCTGATAATTCACCCCTCCACTTT. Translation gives CASGDSAPDNSPLHF.

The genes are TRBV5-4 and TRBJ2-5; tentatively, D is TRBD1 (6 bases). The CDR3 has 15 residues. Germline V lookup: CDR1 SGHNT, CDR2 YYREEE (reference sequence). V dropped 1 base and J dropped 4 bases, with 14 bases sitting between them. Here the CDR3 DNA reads TGTGCCAGCAGCTTGAGTCGACAGGTAGGAGAGACCCAGTACTTC. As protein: CASSLSRQVGETQYF.

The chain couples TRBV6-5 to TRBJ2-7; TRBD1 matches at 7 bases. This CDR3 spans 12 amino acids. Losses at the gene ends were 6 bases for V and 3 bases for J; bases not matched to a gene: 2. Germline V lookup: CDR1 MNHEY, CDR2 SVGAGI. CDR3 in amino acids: CASRQGSYEQYF. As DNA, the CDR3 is TGTGCCAGCAGACAGGGGAGCTACGAGCAGTACTTC.

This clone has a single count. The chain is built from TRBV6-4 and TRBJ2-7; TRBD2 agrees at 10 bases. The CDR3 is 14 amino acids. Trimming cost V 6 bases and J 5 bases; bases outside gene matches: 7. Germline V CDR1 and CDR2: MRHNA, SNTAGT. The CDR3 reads CASRPGLAFNEQYF. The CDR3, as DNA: TGTGCCAGCAGACCGGGACTAGCGTTCAACGAGCAGTACTTC.

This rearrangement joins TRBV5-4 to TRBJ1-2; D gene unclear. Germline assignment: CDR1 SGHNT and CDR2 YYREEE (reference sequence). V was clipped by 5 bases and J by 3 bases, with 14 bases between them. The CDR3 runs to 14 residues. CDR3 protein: CASSLAGQYYGYTF. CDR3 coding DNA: TGTGCCAGCAGTCTGGCAGGCCAGTACTATGGCTACACCTTC.

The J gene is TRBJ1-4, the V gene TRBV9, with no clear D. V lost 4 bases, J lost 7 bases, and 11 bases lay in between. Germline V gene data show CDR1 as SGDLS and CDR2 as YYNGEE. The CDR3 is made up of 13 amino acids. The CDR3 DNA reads TGTGCCAGCAGCCAGAGGGTGGGTGAAAAACTGTTTTTT. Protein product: CASSQRVGEKLFF.

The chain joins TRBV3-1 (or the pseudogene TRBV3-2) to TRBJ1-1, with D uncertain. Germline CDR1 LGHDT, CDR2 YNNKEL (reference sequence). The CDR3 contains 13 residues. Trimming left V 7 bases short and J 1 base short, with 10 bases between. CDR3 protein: CASTTRGNTEAFF. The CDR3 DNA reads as TGTGCCAGCACCACCCGCGGGAACACTGAAGCTTTCTTT.

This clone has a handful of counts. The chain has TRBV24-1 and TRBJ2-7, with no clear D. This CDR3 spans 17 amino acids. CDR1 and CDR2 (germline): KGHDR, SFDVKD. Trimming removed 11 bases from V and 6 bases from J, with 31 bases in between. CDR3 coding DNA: TGTGCCAACGTGCCGGCGGAGTTGAGAGAGTTTCGTCGCGAGCAGTACGTC. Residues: CANVPAELREFRREQYV.

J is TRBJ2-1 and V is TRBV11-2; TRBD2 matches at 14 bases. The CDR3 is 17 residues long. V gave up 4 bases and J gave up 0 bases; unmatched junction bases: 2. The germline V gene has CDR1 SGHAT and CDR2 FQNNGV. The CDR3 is CASSSGLAGASYNEQFF. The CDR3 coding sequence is TGTGCCAGCAGCTCGGGACTAGCGGGGGCCTCCTACAATGAGCAGTTCTTC. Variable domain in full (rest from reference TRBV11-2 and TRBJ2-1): EAGVAQSPRYKIIEKRQSVAFWCNPISGHATLYWYQQILGQGPKLLIQFQNNGVVDDSQLPKDRFSAERLKGVDSTLKIQPAKLEDSAVYLCASSSGLAGASYNEQFFGPGTRLTVL.

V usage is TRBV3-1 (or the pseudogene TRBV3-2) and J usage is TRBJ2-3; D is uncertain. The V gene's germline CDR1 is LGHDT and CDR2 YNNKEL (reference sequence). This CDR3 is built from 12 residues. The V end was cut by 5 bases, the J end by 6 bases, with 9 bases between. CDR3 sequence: CASSSSGDTQYF. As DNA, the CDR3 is TGTGCCAGCAGCTCGTCCGGGGATACGCAGTATTTT.

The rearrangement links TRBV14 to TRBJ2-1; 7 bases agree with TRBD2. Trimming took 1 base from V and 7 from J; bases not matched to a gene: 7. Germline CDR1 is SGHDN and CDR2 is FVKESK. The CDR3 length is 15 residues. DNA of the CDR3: TGTGCCAGCAGCCAAGCCGGGGGGTTAGTAAATGAGCAGTTCTTC. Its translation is CASSQAGGLVNEQFF.

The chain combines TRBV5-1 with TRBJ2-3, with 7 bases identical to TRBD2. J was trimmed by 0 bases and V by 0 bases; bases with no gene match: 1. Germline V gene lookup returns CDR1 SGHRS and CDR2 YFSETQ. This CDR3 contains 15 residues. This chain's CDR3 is CASSLGGGSTDTQYF. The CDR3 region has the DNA TGCGCCAGCAGCTTGGGCGGGGGAAGCACAGATACGCAGTATTTT.

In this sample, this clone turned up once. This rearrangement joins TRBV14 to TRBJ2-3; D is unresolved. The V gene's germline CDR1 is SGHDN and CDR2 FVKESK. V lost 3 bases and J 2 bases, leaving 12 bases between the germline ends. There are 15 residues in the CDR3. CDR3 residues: CASSHPRSNTDTQYF. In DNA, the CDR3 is TGTGCCAGCAGCCACCCTCGAAGCAACACAGATACGCAGTATTTT.

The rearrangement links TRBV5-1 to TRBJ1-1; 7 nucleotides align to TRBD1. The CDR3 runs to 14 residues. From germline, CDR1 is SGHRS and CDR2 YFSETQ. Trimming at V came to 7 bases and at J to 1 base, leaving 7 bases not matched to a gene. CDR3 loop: CASGDREQNTEAFF. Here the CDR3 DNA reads TGCGCCAGCGGTGACAGGGAGCAGAACACTGAAGCTTTCTTT. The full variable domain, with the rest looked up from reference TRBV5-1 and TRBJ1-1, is KAGVTQTPRYLIKTRGQQVTLSCSPISGHRSVSWYQQTPGQGLQFLFEYFSETQRNKGNFPGRFSGRQFSNSRSEMNVSTLELGDSALYLCASGDREQNTEAFFGQGTRLTVV.